This note documents a single TCR beta chain sequence. Its antigen is not identified. V was pared by 1 base and J by 0 bases, with 9 bases between. The germline V gene has CDR1 SGHVS and CDR2 FNYEAQ. The CDR3 covers 15 residues. These data belong to a study of T cell responses to AZD1222 COVID-19 vaccine. Study in general: It was second doses at about 4 or about 12 weeks that were pooled. Study results and limitations: It was only after the peak T cell response that any repertoires were sampled. Nearly half of spike-specific TCRs reportedly go after variant regions that carry no mutations.

Generated by immunoSEQ multiplex PCR, the TCRdb table keeps only in-frame clones and is missing some. The data hold some 140,000 clones, with about 88% observed a single time. The chain has TRBV7-6 and TRBJ1-1; D is unclear. The source material was peripheral blood, sampled on day 0 of AZD1222 vaccination. This sequence originates from an adult in good health. The CDR3 reads CASSLGGIMNTEAFF. In DNA form, the CDR3 reads TGTGCCAGCAGCTTAGGGGGTATAATGAACACTGAAGCTTTCTTT.